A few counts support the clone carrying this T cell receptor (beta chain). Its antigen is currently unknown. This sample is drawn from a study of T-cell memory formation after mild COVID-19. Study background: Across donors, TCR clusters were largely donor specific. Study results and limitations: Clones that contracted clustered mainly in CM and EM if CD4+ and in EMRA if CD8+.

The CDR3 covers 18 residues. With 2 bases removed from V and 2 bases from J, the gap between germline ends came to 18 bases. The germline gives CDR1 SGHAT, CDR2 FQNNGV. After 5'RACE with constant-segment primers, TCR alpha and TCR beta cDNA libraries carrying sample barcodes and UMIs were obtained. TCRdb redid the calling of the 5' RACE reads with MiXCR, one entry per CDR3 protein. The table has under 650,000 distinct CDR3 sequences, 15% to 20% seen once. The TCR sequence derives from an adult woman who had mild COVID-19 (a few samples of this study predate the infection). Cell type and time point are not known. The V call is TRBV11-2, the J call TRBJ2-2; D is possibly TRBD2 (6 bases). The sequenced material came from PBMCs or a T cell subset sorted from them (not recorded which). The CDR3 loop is CASSLFPSAGLNTGELFF. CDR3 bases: TGTGCCAGCAGCTTATTTCCCTCCGCGGGGCTAAACACCGGGGAGCTGTTTTTT.